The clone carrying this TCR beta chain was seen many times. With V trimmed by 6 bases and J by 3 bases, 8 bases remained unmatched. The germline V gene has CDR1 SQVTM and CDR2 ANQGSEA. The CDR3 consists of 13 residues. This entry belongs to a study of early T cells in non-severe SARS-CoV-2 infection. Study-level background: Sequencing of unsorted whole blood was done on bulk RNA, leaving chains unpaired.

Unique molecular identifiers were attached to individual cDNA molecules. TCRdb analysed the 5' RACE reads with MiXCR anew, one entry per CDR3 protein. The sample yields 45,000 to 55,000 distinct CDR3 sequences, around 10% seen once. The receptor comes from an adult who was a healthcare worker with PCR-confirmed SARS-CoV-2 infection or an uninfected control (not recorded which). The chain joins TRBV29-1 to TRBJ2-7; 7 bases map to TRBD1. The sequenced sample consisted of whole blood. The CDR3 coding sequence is TGCAGCGTCTGGACAGGCCGGGGCTACGAGCAGTACTTC. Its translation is CSVWTGRGYEQYF.